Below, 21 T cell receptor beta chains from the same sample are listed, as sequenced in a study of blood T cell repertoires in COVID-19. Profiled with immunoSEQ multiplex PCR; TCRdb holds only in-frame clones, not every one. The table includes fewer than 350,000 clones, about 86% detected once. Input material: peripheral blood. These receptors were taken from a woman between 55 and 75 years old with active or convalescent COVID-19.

The CDR3 region is CASSVDRGVSREHGYTF. In DNA form, the CDR3 reads TGTGCCAGCAGCGTAGACAGGGGGGTGTCTCGGGAACATGGCTACACCTTC. V and J are TRBV9 and TRBJ1-2; 8 bases are a match to TRBD1. CDR1 and CDR2 (germline): SGDLS, YYNGEE. CDR3 length equals 17 residues. Trimming removed 0 bases from V and 6 bases from J; junction bases left unmatched: 13.

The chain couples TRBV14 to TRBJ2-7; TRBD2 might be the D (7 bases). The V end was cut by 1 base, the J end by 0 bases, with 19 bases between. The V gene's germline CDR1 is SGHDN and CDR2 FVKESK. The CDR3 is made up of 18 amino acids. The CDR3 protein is CASSQGGGAFSPSYEQYF. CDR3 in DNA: TGTGCCAGCAGCCAAGGGGGGGGCGCTTTCTCTCCCTCCTACGAGCAGTACTTC. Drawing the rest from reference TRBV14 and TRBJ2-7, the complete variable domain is EAGVTQFPSHSVIEKGQTVTLRCDPISGHDNLYWYRRVMGKEIKFLLHFVKESKQDESGMPNNRFLAERTGGTYSTLKVQPAELEDSGVYFCASSQGGGAFSPSYEQYFGPGTRLTVT.

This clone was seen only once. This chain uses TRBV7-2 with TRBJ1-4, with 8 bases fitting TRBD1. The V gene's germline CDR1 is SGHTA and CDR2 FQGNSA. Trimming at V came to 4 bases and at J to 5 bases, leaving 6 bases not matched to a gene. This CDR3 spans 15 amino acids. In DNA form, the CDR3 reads TGTGCCAGCAGCTCGCCTCAGGGGGCAAATGAAAAACTGTTTTTT. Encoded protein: CASSSPQGANEKLFF. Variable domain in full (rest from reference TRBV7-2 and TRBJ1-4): GAGVSQSPSNKVTEKGKDVELRCDPISGHTALYWYRQSLGQGLEFLIYFQGNSAPDKSGLPSDRFSAERTGGSVSTLTIQRTQQEDSAVYLCASSSPQGANEKLFFGSGTQLSVL.

The CDR3 nucleotides are TGTGCCAGCAGCTTGGATTCGGGTCTAGCGGGTTTCTACGAGCAGTACTTC. It translates to CASSLDSGLAGFYEQYF. The chain carries TRBV5-6 and TRBJ2-7, with 8 bases lining up with TRBD2. The trim removed 0 bases at V and 3 bases at J, leaving 11 bases unmatched. This CDR3 has 17 residues. Germline loops: CDR1 SGHDT, CDR2 YYEEEE.

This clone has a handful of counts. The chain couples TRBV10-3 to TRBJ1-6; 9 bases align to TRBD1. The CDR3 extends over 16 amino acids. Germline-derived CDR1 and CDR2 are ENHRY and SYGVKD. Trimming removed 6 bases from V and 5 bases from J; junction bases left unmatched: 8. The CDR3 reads CAIRSQGQGNNSPLHF. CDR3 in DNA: TGTGCCATCAGGAGTCAGGGACAGGGAAATAATTCACCCCTCCACTTT.

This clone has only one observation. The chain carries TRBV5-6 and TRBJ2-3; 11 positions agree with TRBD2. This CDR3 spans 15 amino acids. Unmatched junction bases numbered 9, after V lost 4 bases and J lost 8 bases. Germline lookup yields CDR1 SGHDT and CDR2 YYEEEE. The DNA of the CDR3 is TGTGCCAGCAGCCGTATTAGCGGGGGGGCCGGTACGCAGTATTTT. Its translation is CASSRISGGAGTQYF. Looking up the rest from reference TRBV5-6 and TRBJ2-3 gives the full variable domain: DAGVTQSPTHLIKTRGQQVTLRCSPKSGHDTVSWYQQALGQGPQFIFQYYEEEERQRGNFPDRFSGHQFPNYSSELNVNALLLGDSALYLCASSRISGGAGTQYFGPGTRLTVL.

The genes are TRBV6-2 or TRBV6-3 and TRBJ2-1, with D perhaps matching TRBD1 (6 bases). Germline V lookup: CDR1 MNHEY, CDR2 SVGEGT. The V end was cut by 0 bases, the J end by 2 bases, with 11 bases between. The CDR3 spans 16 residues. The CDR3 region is CASSYSSTGTYNEQFF. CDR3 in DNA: TGTGCCAGCAGTTACTCGAGCACAGGGACCTACAATGAGCAGTTCTTC.

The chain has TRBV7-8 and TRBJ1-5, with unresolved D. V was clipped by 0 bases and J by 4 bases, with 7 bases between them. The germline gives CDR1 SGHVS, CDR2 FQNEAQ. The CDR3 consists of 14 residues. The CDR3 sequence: CASSLALGNQPQHF. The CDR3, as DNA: TGTGCCAGCAGCTTAGCGCTCGGGAATCAGCCCCAGCATTTT.

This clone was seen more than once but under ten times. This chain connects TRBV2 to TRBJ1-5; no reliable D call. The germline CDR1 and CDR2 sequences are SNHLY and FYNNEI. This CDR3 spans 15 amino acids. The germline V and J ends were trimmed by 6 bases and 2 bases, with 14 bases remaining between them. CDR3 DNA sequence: TGTGCCAGCAGCTTCATCCGGAGGGGCAATCAGCCCCAGCATTTT. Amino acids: CASSFIRRGNQPQHF.

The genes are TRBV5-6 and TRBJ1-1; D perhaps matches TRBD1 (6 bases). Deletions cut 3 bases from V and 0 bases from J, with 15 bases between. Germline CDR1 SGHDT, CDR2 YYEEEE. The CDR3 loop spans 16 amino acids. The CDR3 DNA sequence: TGTGCCAGCAGCTCCAGGGGACCCTATTTGAACACTGAAGCTTTCTTT. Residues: CASSSRGPYLNTEAFF.

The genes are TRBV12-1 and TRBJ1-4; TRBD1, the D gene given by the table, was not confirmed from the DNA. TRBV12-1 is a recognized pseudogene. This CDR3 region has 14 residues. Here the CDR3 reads CASSFGQDNEKLFF. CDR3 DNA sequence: TGTGCCAGCAGCTTTGGGCAGGATAATGAAAAACTGTTTTTT.

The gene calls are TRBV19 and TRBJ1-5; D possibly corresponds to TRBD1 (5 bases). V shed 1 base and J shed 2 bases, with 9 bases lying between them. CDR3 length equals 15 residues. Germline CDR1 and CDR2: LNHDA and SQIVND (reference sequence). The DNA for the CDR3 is TGTGCCAGTAGTATAGCCACGACAGGCAATCAGCCCCAGCATTTT. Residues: CASSIATTGNQPQHF.

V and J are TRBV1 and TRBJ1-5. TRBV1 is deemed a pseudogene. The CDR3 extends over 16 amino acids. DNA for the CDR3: TGCACCAGCAGCCAAAAGTCCTTAGATAGCAATCAGCCCCAGCATTTT. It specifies CTSSQKSLDSNQPQHF.

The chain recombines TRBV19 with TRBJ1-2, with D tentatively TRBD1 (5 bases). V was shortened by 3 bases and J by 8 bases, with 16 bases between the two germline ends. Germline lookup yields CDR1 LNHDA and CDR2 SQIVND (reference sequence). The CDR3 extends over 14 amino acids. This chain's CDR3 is CASSISWRGIGYTF. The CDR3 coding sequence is TGTGCCAGTAGTATTTCCTGGAGGGGTATAGGCTACACCTTC.

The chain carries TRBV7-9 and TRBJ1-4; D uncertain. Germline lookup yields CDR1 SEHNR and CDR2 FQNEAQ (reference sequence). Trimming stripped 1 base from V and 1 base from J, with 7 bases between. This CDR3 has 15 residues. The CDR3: CASSLGGRTNEKLFF. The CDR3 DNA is TGTGCCAGCAGCTTAGGAGGGCGAACTAATGAAAAACTGTTTTTT.

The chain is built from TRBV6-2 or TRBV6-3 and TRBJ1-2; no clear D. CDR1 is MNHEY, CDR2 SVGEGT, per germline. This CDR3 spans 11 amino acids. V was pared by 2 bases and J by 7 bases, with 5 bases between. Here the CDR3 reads CASSYVSGYTF. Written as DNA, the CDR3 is TGTGCCAGCAGTTACGTTAGTGGCTACACCTTC.

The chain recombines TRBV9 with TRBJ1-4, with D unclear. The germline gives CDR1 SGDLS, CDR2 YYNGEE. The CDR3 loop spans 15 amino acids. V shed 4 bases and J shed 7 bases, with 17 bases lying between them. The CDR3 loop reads CASSTTGSAAEKLFF. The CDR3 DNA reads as TGTGCCAGCAGCACAACCGGGTCAGCGGCTGAAAAACTGTTTTTT. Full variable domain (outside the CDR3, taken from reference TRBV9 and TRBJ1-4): DSGVTQTPKHLITATGQRVTLRCSPRSGDLSVYWYQQSLDQGLQFLIQYYNGEERAKGNILERFSAQQFPDLHSELNLSSLELGDSALYFCASSTTGSAAEKLFFGSGTQLSVL.

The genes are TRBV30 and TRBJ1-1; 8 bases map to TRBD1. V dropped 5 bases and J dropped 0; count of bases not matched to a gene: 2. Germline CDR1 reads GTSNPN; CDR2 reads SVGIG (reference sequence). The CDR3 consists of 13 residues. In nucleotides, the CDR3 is TGTGCCTGGGCGGGACAGGTGAACACTGAAGCTTTCTTT. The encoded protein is CAWAGQVNTEAFF.

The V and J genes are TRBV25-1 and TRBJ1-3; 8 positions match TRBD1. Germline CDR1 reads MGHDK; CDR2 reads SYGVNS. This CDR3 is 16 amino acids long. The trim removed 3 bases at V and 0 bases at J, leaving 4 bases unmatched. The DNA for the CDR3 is TGTGCCAGCAGTGAGCTACAGGGGGGCTCTGGAAACACCATATATTTT. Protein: CASSELQGGSGNTIYF.

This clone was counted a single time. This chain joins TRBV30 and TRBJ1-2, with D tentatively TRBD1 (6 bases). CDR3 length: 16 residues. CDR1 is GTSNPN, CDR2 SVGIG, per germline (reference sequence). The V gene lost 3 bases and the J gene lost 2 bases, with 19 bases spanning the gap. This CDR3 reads CAWSSFRGKGNYGYTF. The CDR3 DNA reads TGTGCCTGGAGCTCGTTCAGGGGCAAAGGAAACTATGGCTACACCTTC.

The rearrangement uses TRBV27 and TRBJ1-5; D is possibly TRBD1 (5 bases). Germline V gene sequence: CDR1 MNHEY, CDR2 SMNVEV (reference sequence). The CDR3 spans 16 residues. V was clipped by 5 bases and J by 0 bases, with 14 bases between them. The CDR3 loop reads CASSTLTEYSNQPQHF. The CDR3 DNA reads TGTGCCAGCAGTACATTGACAGAATATAGCAATCAGCCCCAGCATTTT.